These 18 T cell receptor beta chains came from one sample sequenced in a study of blood T cell dynamics during melanoma immunotherapy. Produced via immunoSEQ multiplex PCR; TCRdb's table is partial and in-frame only. This table has about 4,300 clones, 78% appearing once. Time point of the sample: week 3, after first cycle of checkpoint inhibitor. The sample consisted of blood, taken from a patient treated with checkpoint blockade. Every receptor here comes from a human donor with melanoma.

This chain connects TRBV11-3 to TRBJ1-3; D unresolved. Germline V gives CDR1 SGHNT, CDR2 YENEEA. Between the trimmed V and J ends, which lost 1 base and 1 base, there was a span of 11 bases. The CDR3 loop spans 16 amino acids. The CDR3 sequence is CASSLGRAKSGNTIYF. The CDR3, as DNA: TGTGCCAGCAGCTTAGGTCGGGCAAAGTCTGGAAACACCATATATTTT.

V and J are TRBV18 and TRBJ1-1; D is uncertain. This CDR3 spans 14 amino acids. V was clipped by 5 bases and J by 5 bases, with 15 bases between them. From germline, CDR1 is KGHSH and CDR2 LQKENI. The CDR3 loop is CASSTDVLRTEAFF. DNA for the CDR3: TGTGCCAGCTCAACTGACGTCCTGAGGACTGAAGCTTTCTTT.

The V and J genes are TRBV11-3 and TRBJ1-5, with 7 bases matching TRBD1. Germline CDR1 reads SGHNT; CDR2 reads YENEEA. The CDR3 has 15 residues. The trim removed 0 bases at V and 2 bases at J, leaving 1 base unmatched. CDR3 coding DNA: TGTGCCAGCAGCTTAGAGGGACAGCGCAATCAGCCCCAGCATTTT. This gives the protein CASSLEGQRNQPQHF.

The J gene is TRBJ1-6, the V gene TRBV2; 8 bases agree with TRBD1. V gave up 9 bases and J gave up 5 bases; unmatched junction bases: 3. CDR3 length: 13 amino acids. Germline CDR1 and CDR2: SNHLY and FYNNEI. The CDR3 loop is CARTGQDNSPLHF. For the CDR3, the DNA is TGTGCCAGGACGGGACAGGATAATTCACCCCTCCACTTT.

This clone was picked up a small number of times. The CDR3 sequence is CASSQEPVGASGNTEAFF. The CDR3 coding sequence is TGCGCCAGCAGCCAAGAACCGGTGGGGGCCAGTGGAAACACTGAAGCTTTCTTT. V gene TRBV4-1 combines with J gene TRBJ1-1; D is possibly TRBD1 (6 bases). CDR1 is MGHRA and CDR2 is YSYEKL in the germline V gene. V was clipped by 0 bases and J by 2 bases, with 19 bases between them. There are 18 residues in the CDR3.

This clone qualifies as medium-sized. V is TRBV5-1 and J is TRBJ2-5, with TRBD1 matching 7 bases. Trimming at V came to 3 bases and at J to 1 base, leaving 6 bases not matched to a gene. The CDR3 totals 15 residues. Germline CDR1 SGHRS, CDR2 YFSETQ. The DNA for the CDR3 is TGCGCCAGCAGCTCCGACAGGGTCGGCCAAGAGACCCAGTACTTC. This codes for CASSSDRVGQETQYF.

J is TRBJ2-7 and V is TRBV30; D is unclear. The CDR3 totals 11 residues. V was clipped by 2 bases and J by 2 bases, with 4 bases between them. Germline V gene sequence: CDR1 GTSNPN, CDR2 SVGIG (reference sequence). CDR3 in amino acids: CAWSLTYEQYF. DNA for the CDR3: TGTGCCTGGAGTCTAACCTACGAGCAGTACTTC.

The chain has TRBV10-3 and TRBJ2-2; D uncertain. The germline CDR1 and CDR2 sequences are ENHRY and SYGVKD. The CDR3 loop spans 12 amino acids. Trimming removed 6 bases at V and 5 bases at J, with 7 bases between. In nucleotides, the CDR3 is TGTGCCATCAGCCTTGAGACCGGGGAGCTGTTTTTT. Translation: CAISLETGELFF.

This chain joins TRBV7-2 and TRBJ2-2; D is ambiguous. Germline V gene sequence: CDR1 SGHTA, CDR2 FQGNSA. The CDR3 is made up of 13 amino acids. V was trimmed by 2 bases and J by 6 bases, leaving 7 bases between them. The chain's CDR3 is CASSLTKSGELFF. DNA for the CDR3: TGTGCCAGCAGCTTAACTAAATCCGGGGAGCTGTTTTTT. Full variable domain (rest looked up from reference TRBV7-2 and TRBJ2-2): GAGVSQSPSNKVTEKGKDVELRCDPISGHTALYWYRQSLGQGLEFLIYFQGNSAPDKSGLPSDRFSAERTGGSVSTLTIQRTQQEDSAVYLCASSLTKSGELFFGEGSRLTVL.

This chain links TRBV9 with TRBJ2-2, with 7 bases fitting TRBD2. Germline V gene sequence: CDR1 SGDLS, CDR2 YYNGEE. This CDR3 spans 15 amino acids. J gave up 4 bases and V 0 bases, and 3 bases lay outside the gene matches. The CDR3 sequence: CASSVDPGGTGELFF. The CDR3 DNA sequence: TGTGCCAGCAGCGTAGACCCGGGGGGCACCGGGGAGCTGTTTTTT.

V gene TRBV5-1 combines with J gene TRBJ1-2; D remains unclear. Germline V gene lookup returns CDR1 SGHRS and CDR2 YFSETQ. Trimming cost V 5 bases and J 8 bases, with 13 bases left between them. The CDR3 spans 12 residues. This CDR3 is CASSESGGGYTF. The CDR3 coding sequence is TGCGCCAGCAGTGAGTCCGGTGGAGGCTACACCTTC.

The chain recombines TRBV7-9 with TRBJ1-2; 7 bases line up with TRBD1. The CDR3 runs 17 residues. CDR1 is SEHNR, CDR2 FQNEAQ, per germline (reference sequence). The trim removed 2 bases at V and 4 bases at J, leaving 13 bases unmatched. CDR3 bases: TGTGCCAGCAGCTTACTCGGAGGCAGGGGGTTTGGCTATGGCTACACCTTC. Translating it yields CASSLLGGRGFGYGYTF.

Points on this clone: At one end the junction does not follow the germline gene, possibly because of a read error. J is TRBJ2-1 and V is TRBV19; unclear D gene. CDR1 is LNHDA and CDR2 is SQIVND in the germline V gene (reference sequence). This CDR3 spans 13 amino acids. The CDR3 sequence is CASSSRSNNEQFF. The CDR3, as DNA: TGTGCCAGTAGTAGCCGCTCCAACAATGAGCAGTTCTTC.

This chain uses TRBV7-7 with TRBJ2-1; no clear D. The CDR3 extends over 13 amino acids. V was cut by 0 bases and J by 8 bases, with 8 bases left in between. The germline V gene encodes CDR1 SSHAT and CDR2 FNYEAQ (reference sequence). CDR3: CASSLAPVDEQFF. Here the CDR3 DNA reads TGTGCCAGCAGCTTAGCGCCTGTGGATGAGCAGTTCTTC. The complete variable domain, with remaining parts taken from reference TRBV7-7 and TRBJ2-1, reads GAGVSQSPRYKVTKRGQDVTLRCDPISSHATLYWYQQALGQGPEFLTYFNYEAQPDKSGLPSDRFSAERPEGSISTLTIQRTEQRDSAMYRCASSLAPVDEQFFGPGTRLTVL.

This sequence joins TRBV27 and TRBJ1-5; 7 nucleotides match TRBD1. CDR1 is MNHEY and CDR2 is SMNVEV in the germline V gene (reference sequence). Losses at the gene ends were 4 bases for V and 5 bases for J; bases not matched to a gene: 5. This CDR3 is 14 amino acids long. This CDR3 is CASSSTGPYQPQHF. The CDR3 DNA reads TGTGCCAGCAGTTCGACAGGGCCCTATCAGCCCCAGCATTTT.

Written as DNA, the CDR3 is TGTGCCAGCAGTGGAGGACCGGCCATCTATGGCTACACCTTC. Translated: CASSGGPAIYGYTF. V gene TRBV25-1 combines with J gene TRBJ1-2; D is uncertain. Trimming left V 4 bases short and J 4 bases short, with 13 bases between. The CDR3 covers 14 residues. CDR1 MGHDK and CDR2 SYGVNS come from the germline V gene.

In nucleotides, the CDR3 is TGTGCCAGCAGCTTGCGATGGATCTCTGGAAACACCATATATTTT. Encoded protein: CASSLRWISGNTIYF. The rearrangement uses TRBV5-5 and TRBJ1-3; D call uncertain. Germline CDR1 and CDR2: SGHKS and YYEKEE (reference sequence). CDR3 length: 15 residues. Deletions cut 1 base from V and 0 bases from J, with 8 bases between.

V is TRBV6-6 and J is TRBJ2-3; 8 nucleotides line up with TRBD1. The germline V gene has CDR1 MNHNY and CDR2 SVGAGI (reference sequence). This CDR3 comprises 16 residues. V was pared by 0 bases and J by 1 base, with 3 bases of the junction left unmatched. The CDR3 loop is CASSYSVGQGTDTQYF. Here the CDR3 DNA reads TGTGCCAGCAGTTACTCTGTGGGACAGGGCACAGATACGCAGTATTTT.